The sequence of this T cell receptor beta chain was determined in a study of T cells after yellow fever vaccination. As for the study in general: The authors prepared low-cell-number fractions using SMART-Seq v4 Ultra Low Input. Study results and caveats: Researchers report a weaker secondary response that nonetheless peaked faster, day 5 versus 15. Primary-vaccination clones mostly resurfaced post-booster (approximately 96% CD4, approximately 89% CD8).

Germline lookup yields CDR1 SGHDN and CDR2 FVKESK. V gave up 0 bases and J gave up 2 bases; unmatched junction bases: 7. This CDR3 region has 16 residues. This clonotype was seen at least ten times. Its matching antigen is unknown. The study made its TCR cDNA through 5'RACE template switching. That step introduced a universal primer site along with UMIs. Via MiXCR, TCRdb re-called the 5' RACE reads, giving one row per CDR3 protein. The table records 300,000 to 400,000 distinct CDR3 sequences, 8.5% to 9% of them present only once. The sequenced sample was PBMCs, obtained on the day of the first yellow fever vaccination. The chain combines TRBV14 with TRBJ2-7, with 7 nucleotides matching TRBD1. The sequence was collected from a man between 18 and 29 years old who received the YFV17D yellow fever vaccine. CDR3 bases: TGTGCCAGCAGCCAAGATCGGCCCGGGACAGCCTACGAGCAGTACTTC. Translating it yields CASSQDRPGTAYEQYF.